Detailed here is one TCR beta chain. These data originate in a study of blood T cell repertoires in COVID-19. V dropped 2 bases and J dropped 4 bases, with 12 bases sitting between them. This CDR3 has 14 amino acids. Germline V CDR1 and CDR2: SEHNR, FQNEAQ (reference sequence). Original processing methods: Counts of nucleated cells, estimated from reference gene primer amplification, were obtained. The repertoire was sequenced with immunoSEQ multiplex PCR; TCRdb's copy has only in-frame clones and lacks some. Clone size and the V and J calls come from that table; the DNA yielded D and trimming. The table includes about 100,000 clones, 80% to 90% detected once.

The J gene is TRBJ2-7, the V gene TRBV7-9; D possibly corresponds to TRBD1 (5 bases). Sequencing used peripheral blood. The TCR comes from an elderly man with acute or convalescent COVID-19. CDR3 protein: CASSLMGQAYEQYF. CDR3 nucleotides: TGTGCCAGCAGCTTAATGGGGCAGGCTTACGAGCAGTACTTC.